The 9 T cell receptor beta chains listed next were all sequenced from one sample in a study of CD8 T cells in ankylosing spondylitis. MiXCR, run by TCRdb on the 5' RACE reads, gives a single entry per CDR3 protein. The sample comprises around 150,000 distinct CDR3 sequences, about 42% of which are singletons, and 13% to 15% rests with the top ten. The sample was synovial fluid, either unsorted or a sorted T cell fraction (not recorded which). The source of these receptors is a male donor with ankylosing spondylitis.

This chain links TRBV5-5 with TRBJ2-1; no reliable D call. Trimming removed 0 bases from V and 9 bases from J, with 13 bases in between. Per germline, CDR1 SGHKS and CDR2 YYEKEE (reference sequence). CDR3 length: 14 residues. In DNA form, the CDR3 reads TGTGCCAGCAGCTTGGCCATTTGGGGTGGTGAGCAGTTCTTC. This sequence encodes CASSLAIWGGEQFF.

This clonotype was seen a few times. The J gene is TRBJ2-2, the V gene TRBV12-3 or TRBV12-4, with D tentatively TRBD2 (5 bases). This CDR3 contains 19 residues. The germline V and J ends were trimmed by 5 bases and 5 bases, with 27 bases remaining between them. For the CDR3, the DNA is TGTGCCAGCAGTCGCCGTCATCAGAGGGCTAGCTTGTGGACCGGGGAGCTGTTTTTT. It translates to CASSRRHQRASLWTGELFF.

The rearrangement joins TRBV10-3 to TRBJ2-7, with 7 bases matching TRBD1. Germline V gene lookup returns CDR1 ENHRY and CDR2 SYGVKD. The CDR3 is made up of 14 amino acids. J gave up 6 bases and V 4 bases, and 9 bases lay outside the gene matches. CDR3 amino acids: CAISGPDRAGEQYF. CDR3 sequence (DNA): TGTGCCATCAGTGGGCCCGACAGGGCAGGCGAGCAGTACTTC.

This clonotype appeared a few times. This rearrangement joins TRBV4-2 to TRBJ2-7, with TRBD2 matching over 14 bases. Germline assignment: CDR1 LGHNA and CDR2 YNFKEQ. Trimming took 3 bases from V and 0 from J; bases not matched to a gene: 10. The CDR3 is 19 residues long. This CDR3 reads CASSHLAGLAGGSSYEQYF. The CDR3 DNA reads as TGTGCCAGCAGCCACCTAGCTGGACTAGCGGGAGGAAGCTCCTACGAGCAGTACTTC.

This clonotype came up many times. This chain links TRBV28 with TRBJ2-7, with a possible D match to TRBD1 (5 bases). The germline gives CDR1 MDHEN, CDR2 SYDVKM. The CDR3 has 15 residues. Trimming took off 7 bases at V and 2 bases at J, with 18 bases between the two ends. CDR3 region: CASIQRTGRPYEQYF. The CDR3 nucleotides are TGTGCCAGCATTCAACGTACAGGACGCCCCTACGAGCAGTACTTC.

V is TRBV4-1 and J is TRBJ1-1, with a tentative D call TRBD1 (5 bases). This CDR3 region has 14 residues. The V gene lost 2 bases and the J gene lost 13 bases, with 20 bases spanning the gap. Germline CDR1 reads MGHRA; CDR2 reads YSYEKL. The CDR3 here is CASSQIRQRGRNFF. The CDR3 nucleotides read TGCGCCAGCAGCCAAATAAGACAAAGGGGCCGCAATTTCTTT.

The rearrangement links TRBV6-1 to TRBJ2-7; no reliable D call. CDR3 length: 14 amino acids. Germline V gives CDR1 MNHNS, CDR2 SASEGT. V was shortened by 4 bases and J by 2 bases, with 12 bases between the two germline ends. CDR3 protein: CASSGQGMAYEQYF. The CDR3 DNA is TGTGCCAGCAGTGGCCAAGGAATGGCCTACGAGCAGTACTTC.

The chain carries TRBV12-3 or TRBV12-4 and TRBJ2-5, with unresolved D. V was clipped by 1 base and J by 2 bases, with 17 bases between them. The CDR3 has 17 amino acids. The DNA for the CDR3 is TGTGCCAGCAGTTTAGTCTGGCGGTCGCGCTATCAAGAGACCCAGTACTTC. It translates to CASSLVWRSRYQETQYF.

A few counts support this clonotype. The V call is TRBV7-9, the J call TRBJ2-6; no clear D gene. There are 16 residues in the CDR3. Trimming pared 5 bases from V and 0 bases from J, leaving 11 bases between. Germline CDR1 SEHNR, CDR2 FQNEAQ (reference sequence). DNA of the CDR3: TGTGCCAGCAGCGAACCCCACACCTCTGGGGCCAACGTCCTGACTTTC. Protein: CASSEPHTSGANVLTF.